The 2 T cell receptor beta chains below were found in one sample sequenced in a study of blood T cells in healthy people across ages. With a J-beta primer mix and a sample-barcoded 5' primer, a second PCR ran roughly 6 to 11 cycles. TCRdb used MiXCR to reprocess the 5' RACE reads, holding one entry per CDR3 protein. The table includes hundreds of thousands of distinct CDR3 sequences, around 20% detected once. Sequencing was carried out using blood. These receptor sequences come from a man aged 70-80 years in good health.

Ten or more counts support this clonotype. CDR3 nucleotides: TGTGCCAGCAGCTTAGATACAGCTGAAGCTTTCTTT. Translating it yields CASSLDTAEAFF. V gene TRBV7-2 combines with J gene TRBJ1-1; unclear D gene. The CDR3 contains 12 residues. Germline-derived CDR1 and CDR2 are SGHTA and FQGNSA. The V end was cut by 1 base, the J end by 6 bases, with 6 bases between.

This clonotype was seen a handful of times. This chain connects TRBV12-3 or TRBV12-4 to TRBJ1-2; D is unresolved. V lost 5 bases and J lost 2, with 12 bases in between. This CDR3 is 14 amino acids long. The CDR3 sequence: CASSRTDGNYGYTF. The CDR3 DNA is TGTGCCAGCAGTCGGACGGACGGCAACTATGGCTACACCTTC.